The rows below give T cell receptor beta chains drawn from one sample of a study of T cell responses to AZD1222 COVID-19 vaccine. Data came from immunoSEQ multiplex PCR; TCRdb stores just in-frame clones and leaves some out. The sample comprises about 97,000 clones, around 88% of which are singletons, and around 7% rests with the top ten. This material consisted of peripheral blood, taken on day 0 of AZD1222 vaccination. These receptor sequences come from an adult in good health. CDR3s include the opening cysteine and the closing phenylalanine or tryptophan. The order of the fields is V gene, D gene, clone size, J gene, CDR3 DNA, CDR3 protein. D genes are given only for firm matches. The size entry is marked missing in some rows and otherwise reads once, few, many or a size class.

V: TRBV6-5
D: .
size: .
J: TRBJ1-1
DNA: TGTGCCAGCTGTTCTCGGGGCACTGAAGCTTTCTTT
CDR3: CASCSRGTEAFF

V: TRBV3-1/TRBV3-2
D: TRBD1
size: .
J: TRBJ2-7
DNA: TGTGCCAGCAGCCTGGGTCAGGGGGTACACGAGCAGTACTTC
CDR3: CASSLGQGVHEQYF

V: TRBV29-1
D: .
size: .
J: TRBJ1-2
DNA: TGCAGCGTTGGGGAAAACTATGGCTACACCTTC
CDR3: CSVGENYGYTF

V: TRBV19
D: TRBD1
size: .
J: TRBJ2-3
DNA: TGTGCCAGTAGTATACAGGGGGCAGATACGCAGTATTTT
CDR3: CASSIQGADTQYF

V: TRBV7-3
D: .
size: .
J: TRBJ2-1
DNA: TGTGCCAGCAGCCCCCGGGGCGCGGGCTCCTACAATGAGCAGTTCTTC
CDR3: CASSPRGAGSYNEQFF

V: TRBV5-4
D: TRBD1
size: .
J: TRBJ1-1
DNA: TGTGCCAGCAGCTCTATACAGGGGGCGAACACTGAAGCTTTCTTT
CDR3: CASSSIQGANTEAFF

V: TRBV4-2
D: TRBD2
size: .
J: TRBJ2-5
DNA: TGTGCCAGCAGCCCATTGGGGGGAACGGGGACTAGCGGGGATGAAGAGACCCAGTACTTC
CDR3: CASSPLGGTGTSGDEETQYF

V: TRBV30
D: .
size: .
J: TRBJ2-1
DNA: TGTGCCGGTTCGGGGGGCCCTGAAACCTACAATGAGCAGTTCTTC
CDR3: CAGSGGPETYNEQFF

V: TRBV2
D: .
size: .
J: TRBJ2-5
DNA: TGTGCCAGCAGTGGGCCCGGCCAAGAGACCCAGTACTTC
CDR3: CASSGPGQETQYF

V: TRBV7-2
D: .
size: .
J: TRBJ1-6
DNA: TGTGCCAGCAGCTCTACGTTAGGACAGACAAATTCACCCCTCCACTTT
CDR3: CASSSTLGQTNSPLHF

V: TRBV3-1/TRBV3-2
D: .
size: .
J: TRBJ1-6
DNA: TGTGCCAGCAGCCCCCCTAATTCACCCCTCCACTTT
CDR3: CASSPPNSPLHF

V: TRBV19
D: TRBD2
size: .
J: TRBJ2-1
DNA: TGTGCCAGTAGTATCCGGCTAGCGGGGGCCTTCTACAATGAGCAGTTCTTC
CDR3: CASSIRLAGAFYNEQFF

V: TRBV6-5
D: TRBD1
size: .
J: TRBJ2-7
DNA: TGTGCCAGCAGACACAGGGGTAGGTACGAGCAGTACTTC
CDR3: CASRHRGRYEQYF

V: TRBV5-1
D: TRBD2
size: .
J: TRBJ2-5
DNA: TGCGCCAGCAGCGTGCCGACTAGCCCACCACAAGAGACCCAGTACTTC
CDR3: CASSVPTSPPQETQYF

V: TRBV9
D: .
size: .
J: TRBJ1-4
DNA: TGTGCCAGCAGCGTAAACGGGCGGCCAAGGGGTGAAAAACTGTTTTTT
CDR3: CASSVNGRPRGEKLFF

V: TRBV5-5
D: .
size: .
J: TRBJ1-4
DNA: TGTGCCAGCAGCTTGCAGGGAAGGGATGAAAAACTGTTTTTT
CDR3: CASSLQGRDEKLFF

V: TRBV28
D: TRBD1
size: .
J: TRBJ1-1
DNA: TGTGCCAGCAGTACCCCGGACAGGGGGCTATACACTGAAGCTTTCTTT
CDR3: CASSTPDRGLYTEAFF

V: TRBV12-3/TRBV12-4
D: .
size: .
J: TRBJ1-2
DNA: TGTGCCAGCACCACGACAGCCATCTATGGCTACACCTTC
CDR3: CASTTTAIYGYTF

V: TRBV7-2
D: .
size: .
J: TRBJ2-5
DNA: TGTGCCAGCAGCCCACTCCAAGAGACCCAGTACTTC
CDR3: CASSPLQETQYF

V: TRBV28
D: .
size: .
J: TRBJ1-1
DNA: TGTTCCGCAGGGGCGGGAGCTTTCTTT
CDR3: CSAGAGAFF

V: TRBV19
D: .
size: .
J: TRBJ2-5
DNA: TGTGCCAGTAGTATATGGCAGCAAGAGACCCAGTACTTC
CDR3: CASSIWQQETQYF

V: TRBV28
D: .
size: .
J: TRBJ2-7
DNA: TGTGCCAGCAGTCCTAGACAGGCCCCCTACGAGCAGTACTTC
CDR3: CASSPRQAPYEQYF

V: TRBV27
D: .
size: .
J: TRBJ2-7
DNA: TGTGCCAGCAGTTTAGGTCGGGGTAAATCCTATGCCTACGAGCAGTACTTC
CDR3: CASSLGRGKSYAYEQYF

V: TRBV30
D: .
size: .
J: TRBJ2-2
DNA: TGTGCCTGGAGTGTACTAAACACCGGGGAGCTGTTTTTT
CDR3: CAWSVLNTGELFF

V: TRBV5-1
D: .
size: .
J: TRBJ2-5
DNA: TGCGCCAGCAGCTTGGGCAGTCCAGCGTTAGAGACCCAGTACTTC
CDR3: CASSLGSPALETQYF

V: TRBV28
D: .
size: .
J: TRBJ1-2
DNA: TGTGCCAGCAGTTTCCGGGGGAACTATGGCTACACCTTC
CDR3: CASSFRGNYGYTF

V: TRBV18
D: .
size: .
J: TRBJ2-1
DNA: TGTGCCAGCTCACCACGCGGGACAGAAAACAATGAGCAGTTCTTC
CDR3: CASSPRGTENNEQFF

V: TRBV7-6
D: TRBD1
size: .
J: TRBJ2-7
DNA: TGTGCCAGCAGCCAAACGGGACAGACCTACGAGCAGTACTTC
CDR3: CASSQTGQTYEQYF

V: TRBV19
D: TRBD2
size: .
J: TRBJ2-2
DNA: TGTGCCAGCTCTAATCCTAGCGGGAACACCGGGGAGCTGTTTTTT
CDR3: CASSNPSGNTGELFF

V: TRBV5-1
D: .
size: .
J: TRBJ2-5
DNA: TGCGCCAGCAGCTTGACGGGACCGACGGACCAAGAGACCCAGTACTTC
CDR3: CASSLTGPTDQETQYF

V: TRBV7-3
D: TRBD1
size: .
J: TRBJ2-1
DNA: TGTGCCAGCAGCTTAAGGGGCCAACAGGGGGGATACAATGAGCAGTTCTTC
CDR3: CASSLRGQQGGYNEQFF

V: TRBV29-1
D: .
size: once
J: TRBJ2-1
DNA: TGCAGCGTCCTAGGGGGGCCCGGGTCGGGGAGCTCCTACAATGAGCAGTTCTTC
CDR3: CSVLGGPGSGSSYNEQFF

V: TRBV7-9
D: .
size: .
J: TRBJ2-1
DNA: TGTGCCAGCAGCTTAAACGGAAGCTCCTACAATGAGCAGTTCTTC
CDR3: CASSLNGSSYNEQFF

V: TRBV5-4
D: TRBD2
size: once
J: TRBJ2-3
DNA: TGTGCCAGCAGCTCGAAGCGGGGGGGCGACGAGGGCACAGATACGCAGTATTTT
CDR3: CASSSKRGGDEGTDTQYF

V: TRBV7-9
D: TRBD1
size: .
J: TRBJ1-5
DNA: TGTGCCAGCAGCCAGACAGGGTCAACTCAGCCCCAGCATTTT
CDR3: CASSQTGSTQPQHF

V: TRBV7-2
D: .
size: once
J: TRBJ1-4
DNA: TGTGCCAGCAGCTATACTACAGGAATCGGGGATGAAAAACTGTTTTTT
CDR3: CASSYTTGIGDEKLFF

V: TRBV12-3/TRBV12-4
D: .
size: .
J: TRBJ1-4
DNA: TGTGCCACTACTTCATCAGAGGGTGAAAAACTGTTTTTT
CDR3: CATTSSEGEKLFF

V: TRBV19
D: .
size: .
J: TRBJ2-3
DNA: TGTGCCAAGACAGAATATCGCACAGATACGCAGTATTTT
CDR3: CAKTEYRTDTQYF

V: TRBV9
D: .
size: few
J: TRBJ1-3
DNA: TGTGCCAGCAGCGTAGGGGCAGGGGGAAACACCATATATTTT
CDR3: CASSVGAGGNTIYF

V: TRBV7-8
D: .
size: .
J: TRBJ2-5
DNA: TGTGCCAGCAGCTCAGGACAGAATGCGGAGACCCAGTACTTC
CDR3: CASSSGQNAETQYF

V: TRBV7-8
D: .
size: .
J: TRBJ2-7
DNA: TGTGCCAGCAGCTCAAACCCCCCGGGAGTCACCTACGAGCAGTACTTC
CDR3: CASSSNPPGVTYEQYF

V: TRBV7-3
D: TRBD2
size: .
J: TRBJ2-1
DNA: TGTGCCAGCAGCCGGACTAGGGACAATGAGCAGTTCTTC
CDR3: CASSRTRDNEQFF

V: TRBV6-5
D: TRBD1
size: once
J: TRBJ1-2
DNA: TGTGCCAGCAGTTACTCTGACAGGGCCCGTGGCTACACCTTC
CDR3: CASSYSDRARGYTF

V: TRBV30
D: TRBD1
size: once
J: TRBJ1-4
DNA: TGTGCCTGGAGTACGGGACAGGGAAATAATGAAAAACTGTTTTTT
CDR3: CAWSTGQGNNEKLFF

V: TRBV4-2
D: TRBD1
size: .
J: TRBJ1-1
DNA: TGTGCCAGCAGCCACGACAGGGGGAACACTGAAGCTTTCTTT
CDR3: CASSHDRGNTEAFF

V: TRBV6-5
D: .
size: .
J: TRBJ1-1
DNA: TGTGCCAGCAGTTACTCTTCCGGACAGAGGAACACTGAAGCTTTCTTT
CDR3: CASSYSSGQRNTEAFF

V: TRBV5-1
D: .
size: .
J: TRBJ1-1
DNA: TGCGCCAGCAGCTTGGAGAAAGGGAGAGCTTTCTTT
CDR3: CASSLEKGRAFF

V: TRBV9
D: TRBD2
size: .
J: TRBJ2-1
DNA: TGTGCCAGCAGCGTCCGGACTAGCGGCGGCAGCTCCTACAATGAGCAGTTCTTC
CDR3: CASSVRTSGGSSYNEQFF

V: TRBV5-1
D: .
size: .
J: TRBJ1-4
DNA: TGCGCCAGCAGCTCGGGGGCCTCGGAAGGTGAAAAACTGTTTTTT
CDR3: CASSSGASEGEKLFF

V: TRBV6-2/TRBV6-3
D: TRBD1
size: .
J: TRBJ1-6
DNA: TGTGCCAGCAGTTACCCCGACAGGGCGACCCTCCACTTT
CDR3: CASSYPDRATLHF

V: TRBV6-1
D: .
size: .
J: TRBJ2-1
DNA: TGTGCCAGCAGTGAAGTTCTAGGGGACAATGAGCAGTTCTTC
CDR3: CASSEVLGDNEQFF

V: TRBV5-1
D: TRBD2
size: .
J: TRBJ2-1
DNA: TGCGCCAGCAGCCCCGAGCGGGGGGTTTACAATGAGCAGTTCTTC
CDR3: CASSPERGVYNEQFF